These 18 T cell receptor beta chains came from one sample sequenced in a study of early T cells in non-severe SARS-CoV-2 infection. Each CDR3 protein gets one entry after TCRdb re-called the 5' RACE reads with MiXCR. The table shows about 84,000 distinct CDR3 sequences, with around an eighth occurring only once. Sequencing was carried out using whole blood. These receptors were obtained from an adult who was a healthcare worker with PCR-confirmed SARS-CoV-2 infection or an uninfected control (not recorded which).

This clonotype was counted many times. This sequence joins TRBV7-8 and TRBJ2-7; unclear D gene. V was cut by 5 bases and J by 4 bases, with 15 bases left in between. The CDR3 is 14 amino acids. In germline, CDR1 is SGHVS, CDR2 FQNEAQ. The CDR3 here is CASSLLALGYEQYF. In nucleotides, the CDR3 is TGTGCCAGCAGCCTCCTGGCCCTTGGGTACGAGCAGTACTTC.

Comment on this clonotype: The junction differs from germline at one of its ends, possibly a read error. V is TRBV5-4 and J is TRBJ2-3; 9 bases align to TRBD1. Germline V lookup: CDR1 SGHNT, CDR2 YYREEE (reference sequence). This CDR3 has 15 residues. In DNA form, the CDR3 reads TGTGCCAGCGGCTTACCGGGACAGGGACCAGATACGCAGTATTTT. It yields the protein CASGLPGQGPDTQYF.

This clonotype was picked up a small number of times. The chain uses TRBV2 and TRBJ2-5; D is possibly TRBD1 (6 bases). Deletions cut 0 bases from V and 1 base from J, with 9 bases between. Germline lookup yields CDR1 SNHLY and CDR2 FYNNEI. The CDR3 contains 15 residues. CDR3 sequence: CASSEAWGPQETQYF. The CDR3 region has the DNA TGTGCCAGCAGTGAAGCCTGGGGGCCCCAAGAGACCCAGTACTTC.

This clonotype has at least ten counts. The CDR3 loop reads CASSLAGGDYNEQFF. CDR3 coding DNA: TGTGCCAGCAGTCTGGCTGGAGGGGACTACAATGAGCAGTTCTTC. V and J are TRBV11-2 and TRBJ2-1; the D gene is possibly TRBD2 (6 bases). Germline CDR1 and CDR2: SGHAT and FQNNGV. The CDR3 contains 15 residues. V was trimmed by 6 bases and J by 3 bases, leaving 15 bases between them.

V usage is TRBV6-5 and J usage is TRBJ2-6; tentatively, D is TRBD2 (5 bases). Trimming left V 8 bases short and J 0 bases short, with 14 bases between. This CDR3 comprises 16 residues. Per germline, CDR1 MNHEY and CDR2 SVGAGI. The CDR3 nucleotides are TGTGCCAGCGGAGGAGACGGCTTCTCTGGGGCCAACGTCCTGACTTTC. Protein product: CASGGDGFSGANVLTF.

The chain recombines TRBV24-1 with TRBJ2-3, with 8 nucleotides matching TRBD1. CDR1 KGHDR and CDR2 SFDVKD come from the germline V gene. The CDR3 spans 17 residues. After removal of 3 bases from V and 2 bases from J, the junction contained 9 bases not matched to a gene. The CDR3 is CATSDPDRGWATDTQYF. The CDR3 DNA sequence: TGTGCCACCAGTGATCCCGACAGGGGTTGGGCCACAGATACGCAGTATTTT.

This clonotype was picked up many times. The CDR3 spells CASSYSRGEWDRNSPLHF. CDR3 sequence (DNA): TGTGCCAGCAGTTACTCGAGGGGGGAATGGGACAGAAATTCACCCCTCCACTTT. This sequence joins TRBV6-6 and TRBJ1-6; 7 nucleotides align to TRBD1. This CDR3 contains 18 residues. With V trimmed by 0 bases and J by 7 bases, 12 bases remained unmatched. From germline, CDR1 is MNHNY and CDR2 SVGAGI (reference sequence).

The chain combines TRBV11-3 with TRBJ2-1; 8 bases agree with TRBD2. The CDR3 sequence is 13 residues long. Looked up from germline, CDR1 is SGHNT and CDR2 is YENEEA. J was trimmed by 2 bases and V by 11 bases; bases with no gene match: 5. CDR3 loop: CASSGGPYNEQFF. The DNA of the CDR3 is TGTGCCTCAAGCGGGGGCCCCTACAATGAGCAGTTCTTC. Based on the CDR3 plus reference TRBV11-3 and TRBJ2-1, the full variable domain is EAGVVQSPRYKIIEKKQPVAFWCNPISGHNTLYWYLQNLGQGPELLIRYENEEAVDDSQLPKDRFSAERLKGVDSTLKIQPAELGDSAVYLCASSGGPYNEQFFGPGTRLTVL.

The V and J genes are TRBV20-1 and TRBJ2-7; 9 nucleotides agree with TRBD2. The germline V gene has CDR1 DFQATT and CDR2 SNEGSKA (reference sequence). The V and J ends lost 3 bases and 4 bases, in that order; junction bases with no gene match: 7. This CDR3 comprises 14 residues. The CDR3 DNA sequence: TGCAGTGCTAGCCCAGGACTAGCGAATTACGAGCAGTACTTC. Encoded protein: CSASPGLANYEQYF.

This clonotype was seen only a few times. This chain links TRBV2 with TRBJ2-1; D gene ambiguous. CDR3 length: 16 residues. CDR1 SNHLY and CDR2 FYNNEI come from the germline V gene. V lost 7 bases to trimming and J lost 2 bases, with 18 bases between them. Written as DNA, the CDR3 is TGTGCCAGCACCCCGTCGGCGCGGATAGCCTACAATGAGCAGTTCTTC. The encoded protein is CASTPSARIAYNEQFF.

The chain carries TRBV20-1 and TRBJ1-2; tentative D call: TRBD1 (5 bases). The length of the CDR3 is 13 residues. Germline V lookup: CDR1 DFQATT, CDR2 SNEGSKA (reference sequence). V dropped 3 bases and J dropped 2 bases, with 10 bases sitting between them. CDR3 bases: TGCAGTGCTAGGGGACCGGCCAACTATGGCTACACCTTC. Its translation: CSARGPANYGYTF.

This clonotype was detected only a few times. The chain couples TRBV5-5 to TRBJ1-6, with TRBD1 as a possible D gene (5 bases). Germline-derived CDR1 and CDR2 are SGHKS and YYEKEE (reference sequence). The V end lost 0 bases, the J end lost 6 bases, and 10 bases lay between the germline ends. The CDR3 extends over 15 amino acids. CDR3 sequence: CASSLDRRGNSPLHF. The CDR3 region has the DNA TGTGCCAGCAGCTTGGACAGGAGGGGTAATTCACCCCTCCACTTT. Supplemented by reference TRBV5-5 and TRBJ1-6, the full variable domain reads DAGVTQSPTHLIKTRGQQVTLRCSPISGHKSVSWYQQVLGQGPQFIFQYYEKEERGRGNFPDRFSARQFPNYSSELNVNALLLGDSALYLCASSLDRRGNSPLHFGNGTRLTVT.

This clonotype was counted many times. V and J are TRBV4-1 and TRBJ1-2; D not certain. The CDR3 spans 13 residues. Germline-derived CDR1 and CDR2 are MGHRA and YSYEKL. Trimming pared 0 bases from V and 4 bases from J, leaving 6 bases between. Here the CDR3 reads CASSQELSYGYTF. Here the CDR3 DNA reads TGCGCCAGCAGCCAAGAACTCAGCTATGGCTACACCTTC.

This clonotype occurred a few times. The chain employs TRBV18 and TRBJ1-4; 7 bases line up with TRBD1. The J segment lost 6 bases and the V segment lost 5 bases, leaving 9 bases of the junction unmatched. The CDR3 length is 15 residues. Per the germline V gene, CDR1 is KGHSH and CDR2 is LQKENI. The CDR3 loop is CASSTRQGRDEKLFF. For the CDR3, the DNA is TGTGCCAGCTCAACGAGACAGGGTCGGGATGAAAAACTGTTTTTT. Full variable domain (missing parts from reference TRBV18 and TRBJ1-4): NAGVMQNPRHLVRRRGQEARLRCSPMKGHSHVYWYRQLPEEGLKFMVYLQKENIIDESGMPKERFSAEFPKEGPSILRIQQVVRGDSAAYFCASSTRQGRDEKLFFGSGTQLSVL.

As for this clonotype: This sequence may be a read error, since a much larger clone differs from it by one base. The chain has TRBV19 and TRBJ2-3; 10 bases are shared with TRBD2. Looked up from germline, CDR1 is LNHDA and CDR2 is SQIVND (reference sequence). CDR3 length equals 18 residues. The CDR3 protein is CASSIQSGLAYSTDTRYF. CDR3 DNA sequence: TGTGCCAGTAGTATACAATCGGGACTAGCGTATAGCACAGATACGCGGTATTTT. Full variable domain (missing parts from reference TRBV19 and TRBJ2-3): DGGITQSPKYLFRKEGQNVTLSCEQNLNHDAMYWYRQDPGQGLRLIYYSQIVNDFQKGDIAEGYSVSREKKESFPLTVTSAQKNPTAFYLCASSIQSGLAYSTDTRYFGPGTRLTVL.

This clonotype was observed a few times. The rearrangement uses TRBV6-6 and TRBJ2-7; a possible D gene is TRBD2 (7 bases). The V end was cut by 8 bases, the J end by 2 bases, with 13 bases between. In germline, CDR1 is MNHNY, CDR2 SVGAGI (reference sequence). The CDR3 contains 13 residues. The CDR3 region is CASGGGQTYEQYF. The CDR3 DNA is TGTGCCAGCGGGGGGGGGCAGACCTACGAGCAGTACTTC.

The sample holds one count of this clonotype. The V and J genes are TRBV6-1 and TRBJ1-6, with 8 nucleotides matching TRBD1. With 4 bases clipped from V and 9 bases from J, the junction kept 8 bases outside the gene matches. CDR1 is MNHNS and CDR2 is SASEGT in the germline V gene. The CDR3 is 15 amino acids. The CDR3 loop is CASSAARGQSSPLHF. CDR3 bases: TGTGCCAGCAGTGCTGCCAGGGGGCAGAGTTCACCCCTCCACTTT.

This clonotype was detected ten times or more. DNA of the CDR3: TGTGCCAGCAGCCCTGGGCAGGGAATCGGGGAGCTGTTTTTT. Protein sequence: CASSPGQGIGELFF. The chain uses TRBV7-9 and TRBJ2-2, with a tentative D call TRBD1 (5 bases). The CDR3 contains 14 residues. V was pared by 5 bases and J by 7 bases, with 14 bases between. CDR1 SEHNR and CDR2 FQNEAQ come from the germline V gene (reference sequence).